This paragraph reports one TCR beta chain. The antigen is unknown. Clones were sequenced by immunoSEQ multiplex PCR, and TCRdb holds only the in-frame ones, with some missing. This table holds 2 million to 2.5 million clones, approximately 90% found once. These data belong to a study of shared clonotypes between healthy human individuals. Study details: A couple of women and a few men aged 18 to 49 served as donors. Study-wide findings and caveats: The diversity represented, both genetic and in exposure history, was limited by few donors. Non-shared clonotypes were found to have lower generation probabilities than the clonotypes that were shared by all four of the sorted-subset donors.

Recent acute infections and vaccinations were absent in the healthy HIV-negative adult donors. The sequenced sample was naive CD4+ T cells from PBMCs. Subset denoted: CD45RA+ positively selected. The TCR was taken from a man in his late teens or twenties in good health. Some clones in this sample may be carry-over from other donors' samples.

CDR3 loop: CASTSFDSGWSEQYF. The CDR3 DNA reads as TGCGCCAGCACTTCTTTTGACTCGGGATGGAGCGAGCAGTACTTC. This chain connects TRBV10-2 to TRBJ2-7, with a tentative D call TRBD2 (5 bases). The CDR3 contains 15 residues. V was shortened by 7 bases and J by 6 bases, with 22 bases between the two germline ends. Germline CDR1 WSHSY, CDR2 SAAADI.